This T cell receptor (beta chain) was identified in a study of CD8+ T cells in alopecia areata. Points from the study as a whole: Throughout tofacitinib, many expanded lesional clones continued to persist in scalp and blood. Scalp samples also yield sequences from resident alphabeta T cells of normal skin.

The CDR3 covers 11 residues. CDR1 GTSNPN and CDR2 SVGIG come from the germline V gene (reference sequence). V lost 0 bases to trimming and J lost 5 bases, with 4 bases between them. On this clone itself: Its target is unknown. This sample includes further DNA sequences coding for the same CDR3.

In each case, RNA was isolated and then reverse transcribed into cDNA as the sequencing template. Produced via immunoSEQ multiplex PCR; TCRdb's table is partial and in-frame only. Of about 200,000 clones listed, over 55% are singletons. Treatment of the sample: oral pan-JAK inhibitor, 5-10 mg twice daily. Specimens obtained from alopecia areata patients comprised lesional scalp punch biopsies and peripheral blood. The specimen was CD4+ T cells sorted from blood, collected at week 24, from a patient treated with tofacitinib. The V call is TRBV30, the J call TRBJ2-5; D remains unclear. The source is a human donor with alopecia areata. The CDR3 reads CAWSVGETQYF. The CDR3 DNA reads as TGTGCCTGGAGTGTTGGGGAGACCCAGTACTTC.